These 9 T cell receptor beta chains share one sample of origin, sequenced in a study of T cell clones after liver transplantation. TCRdb's copy holds only in-frame clones and misses some; the assay was immunoSEQ multiplex PCR. The sample lists 80,000 or so clones, roughly 80% occurring once. The sample consisted of CD4+ T cells from blood, taken 45 to 46 months after liver transplant. The origin of the receptors is a human patient who received a liver transplant. Some of these T cells may belong to the graft donor.

The V and J genes are TRBV6-5 and TRBJ1-5; TRBD1 aligns across 8 bases. V was clipped by 5 bases and J by 6 bases; unmatched bases: 9. Germline CDR1 is MNHEY and CDR2 is SVGAGI. This CDR3 is 15 amino acids long. DNA of the CDR3: TGTGCCAGCAGTCCGACAGGGGCGAGAAGTCAGCCCCAGCATTTT. The encoded protein is CASSPTGARSQPQHF.

The gene calls are TRBV5-1 and TRBJ2-7; 11 positions agree with TRBD2. The V and J ends lost 6 bases and 3 bases, in that order; junction bases with no gene match: 8. This CDR3 is built from 15 residues. Per the germline V gene, CDR1 is SGHRS and CDR2 is YFSETQ. The CDR3 here is CASTQIAGGLYEQYF. The DNA of the CDR3 is TGCGCCAGCACCCAAATAGCGGGAGGGCTCTACGAGCAGTACTTC.

The rearrangement joins TRBV15 to TRBJ1-2; 9 positions agree with TRBD1. Germline CDR1 is LNHNV and CDR2 is YYDKDF (reference sequence). Trimming at V came to 3 bases and at J to 5 bases, leaving 7 bases not matched to a gene. The CDR3 length is 15 residues. The CDR3 DNA is TGTGCCACCAGCAGCCCAGACAGGGGGGGGTATGGCTACACCTTC. It codes for CATSSPDRGGYGYTF.

This clone was observed a few times. The V and J genes are TRBV7-8 and TRBJ2-1; 14 bases are a match to TRBD2. Trimming took 2 bases from V and 10 from J; bases not matched to a gene: 19. Germline assignment: CDR1 SGHVS and CDR2 FQNEAQ. This CDR3 contains 20 residues. The CDR3 loop is CASSLTAGLAGGFRATEQFF. The CDR3 DNA follows: TGTGCCAGCAGCTTAACAGCCGGACTAGCGGGAGGTTTTCGGGCGACAGAGCAGTTCTTC.

The rearrangement links TRBV7-9 to TRBJ1-1; D call uncertain. CDR3 length equals 13 residues. Germline CDR1 SEHNR, CDR2 FQNEAQ (reference sequence). Trimming removed 2 bases at V and 0 bases at J, with 4 bases between. The CDR3 reads CASSLIVNTEAFF. The CDR3 nucleotides read TGTGCCAGCAGCTTAATAGTGAACACTGAAGCTTTCTTT. The full variable domain, rest sourced from reference TRBV7-9 and TRBJ1-1, is DTGVSQNPRHKITKRGQNVTFRCDPISEHNRLYWYRQTLGQGPEFLTYFQNEAQLEKSRLLSDRFSAERPKGSFSTLEIQRTEQGDSAMYLCASSLIVNTEAFFGQGTRLTVV.

The chain recombines TRBV5-1 with TRBJ1-3, with 8 positions matching TRBD1. The CDR3 has 13 amino acids. CDR1 SGHRS and CDR2 YFSETQ come from the germline V gene. The junction had 6 bases not matched to a gene; V was cut back by 4 bases and J by 9 bases. This CDR3 is CASSLDREATIYF. CDR3 bases: TGCGCCAGCAGCCTGGACAGGGAGGCCACCATATATTTT.

Concerning this clone itself: Other DNA variants within this sample encode the same CDR3. The chain carries TRBV30 and TRBJ2-5; D unclear. V was trimmed by 3 bases and J by 4 bases, leaving 6 bases between them. The CDR3 contains 11 residues. Germline CDR1 reads GTSNPN; CDR2 reads SVGIG (reference sequence). DNA of the CDR3: TGTGCCTGGAGCGGCGGAGAGACCCAGTACTTC. This sequence encodes CAWSGGETQYF.

This chain connects TRBV27 to TRBJ2-7; D unclear. Germline CDR1 is MNHEY and CDR2 is SMNVEV (reference sequence). This CDR3 comprises 12 residues. V lost 4 bases, J lost 6 bases, and 10 bases lay in between. CDR3 sequence reads: CASSSNTVEQYF. The CDR3 coding sequence is TGTGCCAGCAGTTCAAATACCGTCGAGCAGTACTTC.

This clone appeared a few times. This same CDR3 is encoded by further DNA sequences in the sample. The rearrangement links TRBV30 to TRBJ2-7; the match to TRBD2 covers 13 bases. V gave up 2 bases and J gave up 7 bases; unmatched junction bases: 8. The CDR3 contains 15 residues. CDR1 GTSNPN and CDR2 SVGIG come from the germline V gene (reference sequence). CDR3 amino acids: CAWSTGLAGVGEQYF. The CDR3 DNA reads as TGTGCCTGGAGTACCGGACTAGCGGGGGTGGGGGAGCAGTACTTC.